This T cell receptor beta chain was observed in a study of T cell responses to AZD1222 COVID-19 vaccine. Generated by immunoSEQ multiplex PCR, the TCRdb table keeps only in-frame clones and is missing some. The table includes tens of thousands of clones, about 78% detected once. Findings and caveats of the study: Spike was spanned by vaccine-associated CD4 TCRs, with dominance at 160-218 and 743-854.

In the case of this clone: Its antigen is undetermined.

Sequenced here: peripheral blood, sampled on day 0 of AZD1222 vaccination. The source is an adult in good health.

CDR3 nucleotides: TGTGCCAGCCCGGACTGGAACACCGGGGAGCTGTTTTTT. Its translation is CASPDWNTGELFF. The chain recombines TRBV5-8 with TRBJ2-2, with D possibly matching TRBD2 (5 bases). Deletions cut 7 bases from V and 1 base from J, with 8 bases between. The CDR3 has 13 amino acids. Germline V CDR1 and CDR2: SGHTS, YDEGEE. The complete variable domain, with remaining parts taken from reference TRBV5-8 and TRBJ2-2, reads EAGVTQSPTHLIKTRGQQATLRCSPISGHTSVYWYQQALGLGLQFLLWYDEGEERNRGNFPPRFSGRQFPNYSSELNVNALELEDSALYLCASPDWNTGELFFGEGSRLTVL.